There are a few counts of the clone carrying this TCR beta chain. Its antigen is currently unknown. The data derive from a study of T-cell memory formation after mild COVID-19. The authors produced TCR alpha and TCR beta cDNA libraries with sample barcodes and UMIs by 5'RACE using constant-segment primers. TCRdb processed the 5' RACE reads anew with MiXCR; each CDR3 protein has one entry. Of approximately 190,000 distinct CDR3 sequences listed, about 17% are singletons. Study-level findings and limits: For contracting clones, CD4+ ones sat mainly in CM and EM, CD8+ in EMRA. Confirmation of SARS-CoV-2 specificity was lacking for second-wave clones peaking day 37.

The clonotype originates from an adult woman who had mild COVID-19 (a few samples of this study predate the infection). Cell type and time point are not known. Material: PBMCs or a T cell subset sorted from them (not recorded which).

CDR3 protein: CASSDGTFPYEQYF. DNA for the CDR3: TGTGCCAGCAGTGACGGGACATTTCCCTACGAGCAGTACTTC. The J gene is TRBJ2-7, the V gene TRBV28; D might be TRBD1 (6 bases). V was pared by 5 bases and J by 2 bases, with 13 bases between. This CDR3 contains 14 residues. The germline gives CDR1 MDHEN, CDR2 SYDVKM.